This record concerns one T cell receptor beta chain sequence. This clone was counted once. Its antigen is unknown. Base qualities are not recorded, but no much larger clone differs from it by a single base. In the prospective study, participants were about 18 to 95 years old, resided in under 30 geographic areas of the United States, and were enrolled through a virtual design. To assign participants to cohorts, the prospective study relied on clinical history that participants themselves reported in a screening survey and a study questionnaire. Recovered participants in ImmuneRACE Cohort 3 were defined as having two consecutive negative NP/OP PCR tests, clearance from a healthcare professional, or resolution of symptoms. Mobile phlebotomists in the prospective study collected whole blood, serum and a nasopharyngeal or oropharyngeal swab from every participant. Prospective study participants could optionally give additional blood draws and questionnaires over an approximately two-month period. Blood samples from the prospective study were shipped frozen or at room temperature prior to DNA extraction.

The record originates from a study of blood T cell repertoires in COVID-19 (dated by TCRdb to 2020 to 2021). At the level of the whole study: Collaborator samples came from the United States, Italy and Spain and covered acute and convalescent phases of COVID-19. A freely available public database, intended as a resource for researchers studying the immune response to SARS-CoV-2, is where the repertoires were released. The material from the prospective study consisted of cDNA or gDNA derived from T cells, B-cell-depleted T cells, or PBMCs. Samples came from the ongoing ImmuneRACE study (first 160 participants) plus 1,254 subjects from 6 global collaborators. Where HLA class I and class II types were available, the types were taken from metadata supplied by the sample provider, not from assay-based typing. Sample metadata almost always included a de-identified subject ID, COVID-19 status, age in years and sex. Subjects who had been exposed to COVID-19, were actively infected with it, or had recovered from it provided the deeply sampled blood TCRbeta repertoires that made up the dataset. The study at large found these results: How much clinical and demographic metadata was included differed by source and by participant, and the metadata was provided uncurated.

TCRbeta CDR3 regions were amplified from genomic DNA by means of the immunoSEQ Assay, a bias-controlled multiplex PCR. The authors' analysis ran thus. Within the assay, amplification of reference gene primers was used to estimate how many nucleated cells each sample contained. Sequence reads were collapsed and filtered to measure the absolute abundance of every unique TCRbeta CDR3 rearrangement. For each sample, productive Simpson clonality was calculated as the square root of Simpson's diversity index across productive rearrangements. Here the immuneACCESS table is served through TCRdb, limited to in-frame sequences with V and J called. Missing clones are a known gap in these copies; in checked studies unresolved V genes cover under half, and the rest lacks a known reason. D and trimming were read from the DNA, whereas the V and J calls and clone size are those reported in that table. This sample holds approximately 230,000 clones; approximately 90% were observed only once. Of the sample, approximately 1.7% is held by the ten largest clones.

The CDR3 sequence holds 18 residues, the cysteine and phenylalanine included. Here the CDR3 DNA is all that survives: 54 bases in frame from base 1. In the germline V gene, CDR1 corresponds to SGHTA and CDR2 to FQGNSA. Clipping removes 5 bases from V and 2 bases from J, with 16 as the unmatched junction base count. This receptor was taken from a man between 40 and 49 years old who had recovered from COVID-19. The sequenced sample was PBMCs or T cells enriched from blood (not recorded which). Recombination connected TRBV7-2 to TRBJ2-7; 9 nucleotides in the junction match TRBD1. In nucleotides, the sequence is TGTGCCAGCAGCACCCGAGGAGGGGGACAGGGAGTCCCCTACGAGCAGTACTTC. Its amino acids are CASSTRGGGQGVPYEQYF.